This T cell receptor (beta chain) was documented in a study of cytomegalovirus exposure and HLA in healthy donors. Study-wide points: Most TCRs appeared rarely, but some public TCRs recurred in many donors. Cytomegalovirus status was reportedly diagnosed by the classifier with high sensitivity and specificity. CMV antigen specificity of a few CMV-associated chains was confirmed in vitro. In a later analysis, first-cohort TCR clusters were found to tend to co-occur in the 90 to 150 validation repertoires.

Assay: immunoSEQ multiplex PCR; the TCRdb copy retains only in-frame clones and omits some. The sample gives 140,000 or so clones, roughly 90% of which show up once; 3.5% to 5% is in the top ten. The ends were cut back, 4 bases at V and 7 bases at J, with 16 bases in the middle. Germline V gene data show CDR1 as SQVTM and CDR2 as ANQGSEA. This CDR3 has 13 amino acids. In the case of this clone: What it binds is not known.

V usage is TRBV29-1 and J usage is TRBJ1-2, with D tentatively TRBD1 (5 bases). The TCR was taken from a young man in good health and CMV-seropositive. Material: PBMCs. Written as DNA, the CDR3 is TGCAGCGTTGTGTCAGGGTGGTTCGGTGGCTACACCTTC. Translating gives CSVVSGWFGGYTF.